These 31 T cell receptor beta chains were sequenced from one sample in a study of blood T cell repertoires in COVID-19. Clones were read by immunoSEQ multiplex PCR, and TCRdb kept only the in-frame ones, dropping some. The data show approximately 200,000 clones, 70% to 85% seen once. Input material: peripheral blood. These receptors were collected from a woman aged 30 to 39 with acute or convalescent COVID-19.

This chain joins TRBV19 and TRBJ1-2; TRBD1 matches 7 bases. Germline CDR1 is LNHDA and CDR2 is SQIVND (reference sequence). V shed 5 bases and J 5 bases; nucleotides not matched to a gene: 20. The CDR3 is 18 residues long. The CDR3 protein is CASSSSPGQTVSVYGYTF. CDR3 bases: TGTGCCAGTAGTTCTAGCCCGGGACAGACTGTATCCGTTTATGGCTACACCTTC. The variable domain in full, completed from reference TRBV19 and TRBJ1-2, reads DGGITQSPKYLFRKEGQNVTLSCEQNLNHDAMYWYRQDPGQGLRLIYYSQIVNDFQKGDIAEGYSVSREKKESFPLTVTSAQKNPTAFYLCASSSSPGQTVSVYGYTFGSGTRLTVV.

The CDR3: CASSLGGTAGGQPQHF. CDR3 in DNA: TGTGCCAGCAGCTTGGGAGGGACAGCTGGGGGTCAGCCCCAGCATTTT. The chain employs TRBV5-6 and TRBJ1-5, with 7 positions matching TRBD1. The ends lost 0 bases at V and 6 bases at J; junction bases unmatched: 9. The CDR3 sequence is 16 residues long. Germline loops: CDR1 SGHDT, CDR2 YYEEEE.

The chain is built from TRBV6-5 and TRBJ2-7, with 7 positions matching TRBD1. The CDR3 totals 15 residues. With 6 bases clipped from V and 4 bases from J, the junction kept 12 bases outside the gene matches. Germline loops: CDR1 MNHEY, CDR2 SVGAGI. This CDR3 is CASSPNVLQGYEQYF. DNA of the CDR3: TGTGCCAGCAGCCCCAACGTCCTACAGGGGTACGAGCAGTACTTC.

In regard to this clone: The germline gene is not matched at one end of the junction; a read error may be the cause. The CDR3 DNA reads TGTGCCAGCAGCATAGCGCCTACCTACGAGCAGTACTTC. As protein: CASSIAPTYEQYF. The V gene is TRBV7-2, the J gene TRBJ2-7; tentatively, D is TRBD2 (5 bases). CDR1 and CDR2 from the germline V gene are SGHTA and FQGNSA. The CDR3 length is 13 residues.

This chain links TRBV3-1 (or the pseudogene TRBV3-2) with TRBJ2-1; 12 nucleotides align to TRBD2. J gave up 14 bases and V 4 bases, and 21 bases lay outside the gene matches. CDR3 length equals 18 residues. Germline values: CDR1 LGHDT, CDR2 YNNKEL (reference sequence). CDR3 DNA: TGTGCCAGCAGCCTATACGCCCTAGCGGGAGGGAACGCAACCTTGAAGTTCTTC. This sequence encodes CASSLYALAGGNATLKFF.

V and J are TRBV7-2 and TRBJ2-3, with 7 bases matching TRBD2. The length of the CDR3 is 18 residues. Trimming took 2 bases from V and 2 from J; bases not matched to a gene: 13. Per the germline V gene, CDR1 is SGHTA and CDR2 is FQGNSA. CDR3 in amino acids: CASSLSSLRTRTTDTQYF. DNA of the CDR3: TGTGCCAGCAGCTTATCCTCCCTCAGGACTAGAACCACAGATACGCAGTATTTT.

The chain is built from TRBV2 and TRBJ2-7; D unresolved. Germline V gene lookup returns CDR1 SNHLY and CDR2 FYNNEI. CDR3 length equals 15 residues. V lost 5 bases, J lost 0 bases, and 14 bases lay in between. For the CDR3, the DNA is TGTGCCAGCAGTATACACAGCTTGAGCTCCTACGAGCAGTACTTC. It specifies CASSIHSLSSYEQYF.

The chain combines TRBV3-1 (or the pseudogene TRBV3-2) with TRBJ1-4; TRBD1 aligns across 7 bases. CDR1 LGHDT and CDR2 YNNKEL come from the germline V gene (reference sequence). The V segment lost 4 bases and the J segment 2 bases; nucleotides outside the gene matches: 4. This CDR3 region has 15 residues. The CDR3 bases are TGTGCCAGCAGCCTTTTACAGGGGACTAATGAAAAACTGTTTTTT. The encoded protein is CASSLLQGTNEKLFF.

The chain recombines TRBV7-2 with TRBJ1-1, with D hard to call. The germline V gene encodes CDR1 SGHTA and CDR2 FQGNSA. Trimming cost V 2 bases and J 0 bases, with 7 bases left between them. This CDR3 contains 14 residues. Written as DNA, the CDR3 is TGTGCCAGCAGCTTACAGATTATGAACACTGAAGCTTTCTTT. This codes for CASSLQIMNTEAFF. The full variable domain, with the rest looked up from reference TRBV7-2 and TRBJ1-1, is GAGVSQSPSNKVTEKGKDVELRCDPISGHTALYWYRQSLGQGLEFLIYFQGNSAPDKSGLPSDRFSAERTGGSVSTLTIQRTQQEDSAVYLCASSLQIMNTEAFFGQGTRLTVV.

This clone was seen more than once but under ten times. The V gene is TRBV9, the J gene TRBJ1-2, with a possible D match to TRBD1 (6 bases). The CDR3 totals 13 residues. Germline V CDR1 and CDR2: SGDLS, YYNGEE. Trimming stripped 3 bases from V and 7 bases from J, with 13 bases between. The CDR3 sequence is CASSAEGGFGYTF. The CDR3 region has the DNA TGTGCCAGCAGCGCGGAAGGGGGTTTTGGCTACACCTTC.

DNA of the CDR3: TGTGCCAGCAGTCCTGGAGATAGAGGGGGAAGACAGCCCCAGCATTTT. It translates to CASSPGDRGGRQPQHF. This chain uses TRBV28 with TRBJ1-5; the D gene is possibly TRBD1 (6 bases). CDR3 length: 16 amino acids. Per the germline V gene, CDR1 is MDHEN and CDR2 is SYDVKM. Trimming left V 5 bases short and J 7 bases short, with 21 bases between.

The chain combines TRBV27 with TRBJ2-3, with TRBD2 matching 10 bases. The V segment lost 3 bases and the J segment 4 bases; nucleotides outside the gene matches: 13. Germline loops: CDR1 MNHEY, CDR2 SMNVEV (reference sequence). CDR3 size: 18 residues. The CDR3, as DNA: TGTGCCAGCAGTTTTTGGGGGACTAGCGCCCTTCTACCAGATACGCAGTATTTT. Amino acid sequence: CASSFWGTSALLPDTQYF.

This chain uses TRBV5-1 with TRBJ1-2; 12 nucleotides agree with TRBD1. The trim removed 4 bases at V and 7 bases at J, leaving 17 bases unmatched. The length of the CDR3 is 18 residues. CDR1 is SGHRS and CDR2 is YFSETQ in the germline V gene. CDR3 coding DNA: TGCGCCAGCAGCCCAGACCCGGGACAGGGGGCGGTATTCGGTGGCTACACCTTC. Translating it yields CASSPDPGQGAVFGGYTF.

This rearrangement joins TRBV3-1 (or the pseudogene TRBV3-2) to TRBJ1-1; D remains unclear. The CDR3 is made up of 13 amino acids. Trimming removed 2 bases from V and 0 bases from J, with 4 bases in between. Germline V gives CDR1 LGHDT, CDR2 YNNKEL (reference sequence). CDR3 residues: CASSQRVNTEAFF. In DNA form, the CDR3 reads TGTGCCAGCAGCCAAAGAGTGAACACTGAAGCTTTCTTT.

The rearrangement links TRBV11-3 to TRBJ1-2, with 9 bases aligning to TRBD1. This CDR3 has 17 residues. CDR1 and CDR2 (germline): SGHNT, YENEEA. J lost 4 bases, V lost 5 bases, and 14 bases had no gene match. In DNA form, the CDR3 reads TGTGCCAGCAGCCTCGCCCGGACAGGGGAAGCAATCTATGGCTACACCTTC. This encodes CASSLARTGEAIYGYTF.

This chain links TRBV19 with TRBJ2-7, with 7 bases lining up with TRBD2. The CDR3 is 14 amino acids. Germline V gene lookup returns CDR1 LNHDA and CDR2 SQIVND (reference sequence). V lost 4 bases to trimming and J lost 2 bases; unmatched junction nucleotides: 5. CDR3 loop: CASSTPAGTYEQYF. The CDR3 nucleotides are TGTGCCAGTAGTACCCCAGCGGGAACCTACGAGCAGTACTTC.

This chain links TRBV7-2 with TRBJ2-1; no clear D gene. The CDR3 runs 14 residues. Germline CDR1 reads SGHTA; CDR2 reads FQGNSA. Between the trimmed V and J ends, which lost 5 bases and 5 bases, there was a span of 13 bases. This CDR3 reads CASSPADWHNEQFF. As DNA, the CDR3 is TGTGCCAGCAGCCCCGCTGACTGGCACAATGAGCAGTTCTTC.

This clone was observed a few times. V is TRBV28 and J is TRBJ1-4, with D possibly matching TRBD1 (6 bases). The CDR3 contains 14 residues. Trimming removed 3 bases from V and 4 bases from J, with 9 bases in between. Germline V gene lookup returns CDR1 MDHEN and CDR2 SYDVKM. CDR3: CASSLAGVNEKLFF. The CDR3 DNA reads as TGTGCCAGCAGTTTGGCAGGGGTTAATGAAAAACTGTTTTTT.

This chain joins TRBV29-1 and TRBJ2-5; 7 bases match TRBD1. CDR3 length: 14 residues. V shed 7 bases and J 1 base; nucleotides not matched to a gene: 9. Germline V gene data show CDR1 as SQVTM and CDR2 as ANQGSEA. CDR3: CSAGTGTVQETQYF. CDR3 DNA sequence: TGCAGCGCAGGAACAGGGACAGTCCAAGAGACCCAGTACTTC.

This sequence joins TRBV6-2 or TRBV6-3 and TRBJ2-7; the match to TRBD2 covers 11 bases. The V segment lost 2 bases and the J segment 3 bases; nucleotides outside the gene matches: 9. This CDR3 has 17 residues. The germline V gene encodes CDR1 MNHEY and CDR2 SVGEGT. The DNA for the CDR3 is TGTGCCAGCAGTTACCCCTGGCGAACTAGCGGGGGCTACGAGCAGTACTTC. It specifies CASSYPWRTSGGYEQYF.

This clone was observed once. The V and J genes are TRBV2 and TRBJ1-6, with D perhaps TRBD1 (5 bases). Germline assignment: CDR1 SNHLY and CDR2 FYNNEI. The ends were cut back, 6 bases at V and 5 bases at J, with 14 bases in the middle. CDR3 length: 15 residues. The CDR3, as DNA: TGTGCCAGCAGACCTAGGGAGGGGAATAATTCACCCCTCCACTTT. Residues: CASRPREGNNSPLHF.

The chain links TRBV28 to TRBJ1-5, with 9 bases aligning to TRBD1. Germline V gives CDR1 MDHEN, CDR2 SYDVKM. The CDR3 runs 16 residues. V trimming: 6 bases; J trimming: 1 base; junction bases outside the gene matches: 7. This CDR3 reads CASSPRTGASNQPQHF. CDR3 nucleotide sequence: TGTGCCAGCAGCCCCAGGACAGGGGCAAGCAATCAGCCCCAGCATTTT.

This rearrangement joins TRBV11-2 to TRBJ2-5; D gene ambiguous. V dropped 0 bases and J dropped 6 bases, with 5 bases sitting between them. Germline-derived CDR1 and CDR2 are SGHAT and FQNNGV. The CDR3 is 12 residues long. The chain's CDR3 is CASSLELQTQYF. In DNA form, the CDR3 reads TGTGCCAGCAGCTTAGAACTACAGACCCAGTACTTC.

The CDR3, as DNA: TGTGCCAGCACTCGTGGACAGGGAAGAGTTAGCGGGAGGGCCCCCACGCAGTATTTT. Amino acid sequence: CASTRGQGRVSGRAPTQYF. The J gene is TRBJ2-3, the V gene TRBV2; 11 bases match TRBD2. Germline lookup yields CDR1 SNHLY and CDR2 FYNNEI. The CDR3 sequence is 19 residues long. The V gene end was trimmed by 7 bases and the J gene end by 9 bases; junction bases not matched to a gene: 24. Based on the CDR3 plus reference TRBV2 and TRBJ2-3, the full variable domain is EPEVTQTPSHQVTQMGQEVILRCVPISNHLYFYWYRQILGQKVEFLVSFYNNEISEKSEIFDDQFSVERPDGSNFTLKIRSTKLEDSAMYFCASTRGQGRVSGRAPTQYFGPGTRLTVL.

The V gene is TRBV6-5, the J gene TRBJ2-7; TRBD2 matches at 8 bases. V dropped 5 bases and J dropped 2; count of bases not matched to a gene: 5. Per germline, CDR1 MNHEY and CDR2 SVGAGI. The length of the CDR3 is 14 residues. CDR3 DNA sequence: TGTGCCAGCAGTCGGCCGGGACTAGCCTACGAGCAGTACTTC. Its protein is CASSRPGLAYEQYF.

The CDR3 coding sequence is TGTGCCAGCAGGGACAGGCCAATAGGGACCCAGTACTTC. This sequence encodes CASRDRPIGTQYF. This chain joins TRBV27 and TRBJ2-5; 7 bases match TRBD1. The CDR3 is 13 residues long. After removal of 6 bases from V and 7 bases from J, the junction contained 8 bases not matched to a gene. The germline gives CDR1 MNHEY, CDR2 SMNVEV (reference sequence).

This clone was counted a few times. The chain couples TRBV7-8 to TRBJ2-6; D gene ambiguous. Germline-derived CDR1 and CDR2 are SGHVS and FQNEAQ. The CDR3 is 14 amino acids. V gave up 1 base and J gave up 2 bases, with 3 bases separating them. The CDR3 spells CASSLGPGANVLTF. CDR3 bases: TGTGCCAGCAGCTTAGGGCCTGGGGCCAACGTCCTGACTTTC.

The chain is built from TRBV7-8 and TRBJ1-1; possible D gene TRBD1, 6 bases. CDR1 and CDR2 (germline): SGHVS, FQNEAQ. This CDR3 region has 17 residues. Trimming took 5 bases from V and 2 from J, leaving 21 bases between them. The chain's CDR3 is CASSRGGGRPANTEAFF. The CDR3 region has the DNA TGTGCCAGCAGCCGCGGCGGGGGCCGCCCCGCTAACACTGAAGCTTTCTTT. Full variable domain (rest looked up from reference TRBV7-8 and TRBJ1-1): GAGVSQSPRYKVAKRGQDVALRCDPISGHVSLFWYQQALGQGPEFLTYFQNEAQLDKSGLPSDRFFAERPEGSVSTLKIQRTQQEDSAVYLCASSRGGGRPANTEAFFGQGTRLTVV.

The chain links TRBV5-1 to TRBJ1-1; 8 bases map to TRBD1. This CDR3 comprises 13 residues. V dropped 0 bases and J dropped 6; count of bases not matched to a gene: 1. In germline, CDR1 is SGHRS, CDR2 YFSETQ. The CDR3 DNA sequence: TGCGCCAGCAGCTTGGGGACAGGGTCTGAAGCTTTCTTT. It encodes CASSLGTGSEAFF.

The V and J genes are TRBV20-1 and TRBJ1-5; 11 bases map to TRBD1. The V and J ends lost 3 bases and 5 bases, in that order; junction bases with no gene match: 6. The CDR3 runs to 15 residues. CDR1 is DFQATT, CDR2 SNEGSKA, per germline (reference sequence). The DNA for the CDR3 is TGCAGTGCTAGTGGGGACAGGGGGGCCTATCAGCCCCAGCATTTT. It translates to CSASGDRGAYQPQHF.

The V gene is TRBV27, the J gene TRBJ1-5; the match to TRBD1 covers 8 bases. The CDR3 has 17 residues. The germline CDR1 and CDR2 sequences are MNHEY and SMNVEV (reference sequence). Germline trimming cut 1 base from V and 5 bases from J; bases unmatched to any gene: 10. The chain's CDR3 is CASSLFGSGGAYQPQHF. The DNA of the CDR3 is TGTGCCAGCAGTTTATTCGGATCAGGGGGCGCGTATCAGCCCCAGCATTTT.